Detailed here is one TCR beta chain. What it binds is not known. TCRdb's copy holds only in-frame clones and misses some; the assay was immunoSEQ multiplex PCR. The sample consists of roughly 680,000 clones, 70% to 90% of them appearing once. This sample is drawn from a study of Ad26.COV2.S vaccination and SARS-CoV-2 variants. About the research overall: Among those in the COV1001 Ad26.COV2.S trial arm was the donor. Regarding the study as a whole: Higher spike-specific TCR breadth was found in vaccine recipients than in placebo recipients. Placebo recipients and vaccine recipients were similar in non-spike TCR breadth.

Germline V gives CDR1 SGHDT, CDR2 YYEEEE. V gave up 0 bases and J gave up 4 bases, with 14 bases separating them. This CDR3 comprises 16 residues. Treatment meaning: 15 to 20 received Ad26.COV2.S at low or high dose, single or two shots; several received placebo; per-sample allocation not given. Specimens were obtained on day 63 following the first vaccine or placebo injection. The chain has TRBV5-6 and TRBJ1-5; possibly TRBD1 for D (6 bases). This TCR derives from a person between 18 and 65 years old who received the Ad26.COV2.S COVID-19 vaccine or a placebo. Specimen: peripheral blood, collected in a trial of Ad26.COV2.S vaccine versus placebo. CDR3 sequence: CASSLGPDRRNQPQHF. In DNA form, the CDR3 reads TGTGCCAGCAGCTTGGGCCCTGACAGGCGGAATCAGCCCCAGCATTTT.